These T cell receptor beta chains were read from a single sample in a study of blood T cell repertoires in COVID-19. Assay used: immunoSEQ multiplex PCR; TCRdb lists only in-frame clones, some missing. The table lists about 440,000 clones, 87% of them singletons. The sequenced sample consisted of PBMCs or T cells enriched from blood (not recorded which). The receptors were gathered from a young woman with acute COVID-19. Each CDR3 is given without its conserved first and last residue.

v_call	j_call	cdr3_aa
TRBV15	TRBJ2-7	ATSRGRRGPLYEQY
TRBV6-5	TRBJ1-5	ASSRTQGTQPQH
TRBV27	TRBJ2-1	ASTPGTRYNEQF
TRBV24-1	TRBJ2-1	ATSDSGTGVWNEQF
TRBV20-1	TRBJ2-3	SASMSGKGDTQY
TRBV28	TRBJ2-7	ASSSTVSEQY
TRBV28	TRBJ1-6	ASSFRTGAGSPLH
TRBV24-1	TRBJ1-2	ATSETGNYGYT
TRBV7-2	TRBJ2-4	ASSGQRDKNIQY
TRBV15	TRBJ1-4	ATSRGGQGNEKLF
TRBV6-5	TRBJ1-6	ASRDGDLLH
TRBV5-4	TRBJ2-1	ASSLTPLAGGFYNEQF
TRBV11-2	TRBJ1-2	ASSSGSGYGYT
TRBV5-4	TRBJ2-4	ASSFTSGDKLAKNIQY
TRBV25-1	TRBJ1-2	ASSGSTYGYT
TRBV6-2/TRBV6-3	TRBJ2-5	ASSYSNTGAGNQETQY
TRBV19	TRBJ2-1	ASSSLAAYNEQF
TRBV28	TRBJ2-2	ASRVGGGELF
TRBV11-3	TRBJ2-7	ASSGSGGTYEQY
TRBV5-1	TRBJ1-1	ASSASGNTEAF
TRBV4-3	TRBJ1-2	ASSQDRGLRTGGYT
TRBV28	TRBJ2-1	ASSFGGSGYNEQF
TRBV9	TRBJ1-3	ASSADRETFGNTIY
TRBV2	TRBJ2-7	ASSGSFSVDEQY
TRBV7-6	TRBJ1-2	ASSTGTVNGYT
TRBV9	TRBJ1-4	ASSKGQPYNEKLF
TRBV6-4	TRBJ1-1	ASSDSGRGEAF
TRBV19	TRBJ2-3	ASTGQATGADTQY
TRBV11-2	TRBJ2-1	ASSKRLVGLRNEQF
TRBV28	TRBJ2-7	ASSPTSQGGQY
TRBV4-3	TRBJ2-1	ASSQVLAENYNEQF
TRBV15	TRBJ2-1	ATSRGRAGAYNEQF
TRBV7-2	TRBJ2-5	ASSLVLFPGQAQETQY
TRBV19	TRBJ2-2	ASSSTVAGTGELF
TRBV19	TRBJ1-2	ASKRGGGSYGENYGYT